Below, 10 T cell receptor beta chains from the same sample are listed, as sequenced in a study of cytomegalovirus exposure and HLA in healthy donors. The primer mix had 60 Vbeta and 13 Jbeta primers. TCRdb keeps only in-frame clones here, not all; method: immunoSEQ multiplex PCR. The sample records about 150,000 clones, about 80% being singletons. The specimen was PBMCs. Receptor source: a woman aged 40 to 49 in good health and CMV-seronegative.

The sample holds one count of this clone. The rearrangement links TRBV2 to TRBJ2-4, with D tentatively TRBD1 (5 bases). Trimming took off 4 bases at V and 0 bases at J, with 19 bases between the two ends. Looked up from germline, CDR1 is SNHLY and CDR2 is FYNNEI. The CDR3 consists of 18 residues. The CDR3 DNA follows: TGTGCCAGCAGTGGGGGCACGACGTATCGAGAAGCCAAAAACATTCAGTACTTC. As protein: CASSGGTTYREAKNIQYF. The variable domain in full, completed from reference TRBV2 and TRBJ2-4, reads EPEVTQTPSHQVTQMGQEVILRCVPISNHLYFYWYRQILGQKVEFLVSFYNNEISEKSEIFDDQFSVERPDGSNFTLKIRSTKLEDSAMYFCASSGGTTYREAKNIQYFGAGTRLSVL.

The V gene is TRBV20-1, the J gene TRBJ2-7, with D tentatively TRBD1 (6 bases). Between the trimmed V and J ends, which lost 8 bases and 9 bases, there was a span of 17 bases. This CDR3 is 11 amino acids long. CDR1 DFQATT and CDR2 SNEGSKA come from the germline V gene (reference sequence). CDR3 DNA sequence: TGCAGTATCCTATCAGGGGTAGGGCAGTACTTC. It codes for CSILSGVGQYF.

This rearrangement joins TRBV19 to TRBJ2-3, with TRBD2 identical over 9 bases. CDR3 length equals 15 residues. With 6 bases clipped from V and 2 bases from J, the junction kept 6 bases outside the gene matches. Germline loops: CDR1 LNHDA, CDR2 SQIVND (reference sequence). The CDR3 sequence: CASSGLALTTDTQYF. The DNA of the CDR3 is TGTGCCAGTAGCGGACTAGCGCTCACCACAGATACGCAGTATTTT.

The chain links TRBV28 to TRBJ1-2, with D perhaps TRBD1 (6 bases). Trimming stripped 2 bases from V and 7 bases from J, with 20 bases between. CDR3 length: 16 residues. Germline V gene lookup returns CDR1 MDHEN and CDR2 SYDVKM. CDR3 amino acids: CASSLPTQTGSGGYTF. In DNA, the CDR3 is TGTGCCAGCAGTTTACCGACCCAGACAGGTTCGGGTGGCTACACCTTC.

The CDR3 nucleotides read TGTGCCAGCAGCTCGACAGGGGGGAATGAAGCTTTCTTT. This encodes CASSSTGGNEAFF. The rearrangement uses TRBV7-2 and TRBJ1-1; 9 nucleotides line up with TRBD1. With 4 bases clipped from V and 7 bases from J, the junction kept 4 bases outside the gene matches. This CDR3 has 13 residues. Per the germline V gene, CDR1 is SGHTA and CDR2 is FQGNSA.

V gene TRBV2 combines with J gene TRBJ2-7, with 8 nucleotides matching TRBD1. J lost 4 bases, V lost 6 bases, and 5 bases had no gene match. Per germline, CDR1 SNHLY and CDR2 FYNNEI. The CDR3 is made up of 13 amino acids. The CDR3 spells CASSDTGGYEQYF. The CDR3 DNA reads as TGTGCCAGCAGCGATACAGGGGGGTACGAGCAGTACTTC.

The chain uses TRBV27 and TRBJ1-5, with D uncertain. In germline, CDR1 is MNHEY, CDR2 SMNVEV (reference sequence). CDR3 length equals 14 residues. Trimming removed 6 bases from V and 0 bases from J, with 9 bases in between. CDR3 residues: CASSPGYSNQPQHF. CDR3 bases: TGTGCCAGCAGCCCGGGGTATAGCAATCAGCCCCAGCATTTT.

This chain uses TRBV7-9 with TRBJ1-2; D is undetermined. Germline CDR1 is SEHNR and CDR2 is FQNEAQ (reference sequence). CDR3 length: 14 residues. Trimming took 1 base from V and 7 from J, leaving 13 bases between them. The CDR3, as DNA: TGTGCCAGCAGCTTAGGCGGCCACCTTTTTGGCTACACCTTC. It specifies CASSLGGHLFGYTF.

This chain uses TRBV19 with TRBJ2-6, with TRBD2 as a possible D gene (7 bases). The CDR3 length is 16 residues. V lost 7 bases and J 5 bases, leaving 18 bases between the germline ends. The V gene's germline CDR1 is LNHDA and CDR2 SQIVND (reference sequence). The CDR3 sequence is CASTSRGLEWANVLTF. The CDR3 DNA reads TGTGCCAGTACCTCGCGGGGGCTGGAATGGGCCAACGTCCTGACTTTC.

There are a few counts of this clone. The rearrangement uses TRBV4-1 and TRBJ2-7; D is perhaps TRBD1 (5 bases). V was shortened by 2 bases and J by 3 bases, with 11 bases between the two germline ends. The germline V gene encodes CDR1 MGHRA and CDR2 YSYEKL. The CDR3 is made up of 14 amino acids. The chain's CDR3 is CASSQYRQGYEQYF. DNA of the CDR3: TGCGCCAGCAGCCAATATAGGCAGGGCTACGAGCAGTACTTC.